Shown below are 12 T cell receptor beta chains from a single sample sequenced in a study of blood T cells in healthy people across ages. A second roughly 6 to 12 cycle PCR used barcoded and J-beta primers. TCRdb processed the 5' RACE reads anew with MiXCR; each CDR3 protein has one entry. The sample holds approximately 1,000,000 distinct CDR3 sequences, 35% to 45% seen once. Sequenced input: blood. Receptor source: a man aged 18 to 30 in good health.

This clonotype was observed a handful of times. CDR3 sequence reads: CASSQTSGGQETQYF. CDR3 nucleotide sequence: TGCGCCAGCAGCCAAACTAGCGGGGGGCAAGAGACCCAGTACTTC. The chain employs TRBV5-1 and TRBJ2-5; 12 nucleotides line up with TRBD2. Looked up from germline, CDR1 is SGHRS and CDR2 is YFSETQ. This CDR3 contains 15 residues. The junction had 3 bases not matched to a gene; V was cut back by 4 bases and J by 2 bases.

The chain is built from TRBV6-1 and TRBJ2-5; D possibly corresponds to TRBD2 (6 bases). Germline V lookup: CDR1 MNHNS, CDR2 SASEGT. Between the trimmed V and J ends, which lost 3 bases and 1 base, there was a span of 15 bases. CDR3 length: 16 amino acids. Here the CDR3 reads CASSEMEGTSQETQYF. DNA of the CDR3: TGTGCCAGCAGTGAGATGGAGGGTACGAGCCAAGAGACCCAGTACTTC.

The CDR3 DNA sequence: TGCCCATGGGCGGACGGACTGAAATCTTGCTATGGCTACACCTTC. Translating gives CPWADGLKSCYGYTF. The V and J genes are TRBV21-1 and TRBJ1-2; the table assigns TRBD1, which was not confirmed against the DNA. TRBV21-1 is given as a pseudogene. The CDR3 loop spans 15 amino acids.

This clonotype was observed a few times. The chain links TRBV20-1 to TRBJ2-7; tentatively, D is TRBD1 (6 bases). Germline CDR1 DFQATT, CDR2 SNEGSKA (reference sequence). V shed 6 bases and J shed 3 bases, with 15 bases lying between them. The CDR3 loop spans 13 amino acids. Here the CDR3 DNA reads TGCAGTGCCCAGGGAACAGGGCACTACGAGCAGTACTTC. Its translation is CSAQGTGHYEQYF.

Here the CDR3 reads CSTSRGSDTQYF. CDR3 coding DNA: TGCAGTACCTCCAGGGGTTCAGATACGCAGTATTTT. The V gene is TRBV20-1, the J gene TRBJ2-3; D is possibly TRBD1 (6 bases). Per the germline V gene, CDR1 is DFQATT and CDR2 is SNEGSKA (reference sequence). Trimming removed 8 bases from V and 4 bases from J, with 13 bases in between. CDR3 length: 12 amino acids.

The chain links TRBV2 to TRBJ2-1; 7 bases align to TRBD2. CDR3 length: 15 amino acids. V trimming: 2 bases; J trimming: 6 bases; junction bases outside the gene matches: 7. Looked up from germline, CDR1 is SNHLY and CDR2 is FYNNEI. The CDR3 DNA reads as TGTGCCAGCAGTGAAAAGGCTAGCGGCCTCAATGAGCAGTTCTTC. Translation: CASSEKASGLNEQFF.

This clonotype was counted a few times. The chain combines TRBV29-1 with TRBJ2-3; 7 bases are shared with TRBD2. J lost 1 base, V lost 3 bases, and 7 bases had no gene match. Germline loops: CDR1 SQVTM, CDR2 ANQGSEA. The CDR3 spans 15 residues. CDR3 bases: TGCAGCGTTGAGGGGGGGGGTTTGGGCACAGATACGCAGTATTTT. Translation: CSVEGGGLGTDTQYF.

The sample holds a few counts of this clonotype. The chain combines TRBV12-3 or TRBV12-4 with TRBJ2-3; 9 bases agree with TRBD2. J was trimmed by 5 bases and V by 3 bases; bases with no gene match: 15. CDR3 size: 18 residues. This CDR3 reads CASSFASWGGGAEDTQYF. CDR3 coding DNA: TGTGCCAGCAGTTTCGCTTCCTGGGGCGGGGGGGCGGAAGATACGCAGTATTTT.

J is TRBJ1-2 and V is TRBV10-3; 9 bases line up with TRBD1. Germline CDR1 is ENHRY and CDR2 is SYGVKD. Trimming at V came to 10 bases and at J to 8 bases, leaving 8 bases not matched to a gene. This CDR3 spans 12 amino acids. CDR3 coding DNA: TGTGCCACCGTTACAGGGGGCCACGGCTACACCTTC. This sequence encodes CATVTGGHGYTF.

The rearrangement uses TRBV20-1 and TRBJ1-1; TRBD1 is a possible D gene (6 bases). Germline V gene data show CDR1 as DFQATT and CDR2 as SNEGSKA (reference sequence). This CDR3 has 14 residues. Trimming cost V 3 bases and J 1 base, with 12 bases left between them. CDR3 in DNA: TGCAGTGCTAGGGGGGGCGTTAAGAACACTGAAGCTTTCTTT. This gives the protein CSARGGVKNTEAFF.

CDR3 sequence: CASSSDRAGANYGYTF. The CDR3 coding sequence is TGTGCCAGCAGCTCTGACAGGGCTGGAGCTAACTATGGCTACACCTTC. The chain couples TRBV27 to TRBJ1-2; 7 bases fit TRBD1. V trimming: 6 bases; J trimming: 0 bases; junction bases outside the gene matches: 10. CDR1 is MNHEY and CDR2 is SMNVEV in the germline V gene (reference sequence). This CDR3 spans 16 amino acids.

This clonotype came up many times. V usage is TRBV7-9 and J usage is TRBJ2-1; D is unresolved. The CDR3 runs to 12 residues. The ends were cut back, 4 bases at V and 6 bases at J, with 7 bases in the middle. Germline loops: CDR1 SEHNR, CDR2 FQNEAQ (reference sequence). The CDR3 bases are TGTGCCAGCAGCTCCCATACCAATGAGCAGTTCTTC. It specifies CASSSHTNEQFF.